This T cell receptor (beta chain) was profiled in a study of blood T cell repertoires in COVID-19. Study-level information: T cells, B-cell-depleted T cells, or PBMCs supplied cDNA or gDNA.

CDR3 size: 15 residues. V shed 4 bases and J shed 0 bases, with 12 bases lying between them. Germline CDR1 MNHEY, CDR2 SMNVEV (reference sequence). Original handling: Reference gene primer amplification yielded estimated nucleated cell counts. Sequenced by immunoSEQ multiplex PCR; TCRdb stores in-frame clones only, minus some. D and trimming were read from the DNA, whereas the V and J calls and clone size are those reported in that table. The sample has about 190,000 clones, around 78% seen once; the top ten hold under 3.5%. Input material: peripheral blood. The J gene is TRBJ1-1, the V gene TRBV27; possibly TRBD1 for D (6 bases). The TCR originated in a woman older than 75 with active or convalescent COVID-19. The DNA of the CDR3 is TGTGCCAGCAGTTGGCAGGGGACGATGAACACTGAAGCTTTCTTT. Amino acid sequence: CASSWQGTMNTEAFF.